These T cell receptor beta chains were read from a single sample in a study of glioma-infiltrating T cells. TCRdb independently ran MiXCR on the multiplex PCR reads; one entry per CDR3 protein. The sample shows fewer than 90,000 distinct CDR3 sequences, about 25% of them seen only once. Specimen: glioma tissue, nonneoplastic brain tissue, or PBMCs (not recorded which). The receptors here all came from a human donor with low-grade glioma or glioblastoma, undergoing nonglioma brain surgery, or in good health (not recorded which). Each CDR3 is given with its conserved first and last residue. A D gene is named only where the DNA matches it firmly. The size field is filled for only some rows; it gives once, few, many or a size class.

j_call clone_size d_call v_call cdr3_nt cdr3_aa
TRBJ1-1 . . TRBV18 TGTGCCAGCTCACCACTGCAGGGAGACGTGTACACTGAAGCTTTCTTT CASSPLQGDVYTEAFF
TRBJ2-3 . TRBD2 TRBV7-2 TGTGCCCGCAGCCCCCAGCGGGGGCCCCCCACAGATACGCAGTATTTT CARSPQRGPPTDTQYF
TRBJ2-3 . . TRBV7-9 TGTGCCAGCAGCTTATCCGCAGGGAGGGATACGCAGTATTTT CASSLSAGRDTQYF
TRBJ2-3 few . TRBV5-4 TGTGCCAGCAGCTTGGCAGGGGCGAGGGGCCCAGATACGCAGTATTTT CASSLAGARGPDTQYF
TRBJ2-3 few . TRBV24-1 TGTGCCACCAGTGACCCGCAGACCCCCACAGATACGCAGTATTTT CATSDPQTPTDTQYF
TRBJ2-7 . . TRBV6-1 TGTGCCAGCAGACCGAGGGGGGGGCGTACCTACGTGCAGTACTTC CASRPRGGRTYVQYF
TRBJ2-1 many . TRBV20-1 TGCAGTGCTGACAGTGGCAGGGGCTACAATGAGCAGTTCTTC CSADSGRGYNEQFF
TRBJ2-3 few . TRBV11-2 TGTGCCAGCAGCTTAGGACTGTACACAGATACGCAGTATTTT CASSLGLYTDTQYF
TRBJ2-4 many TRBD2 TRBV27 TGTGCCAGCAGTTATGCGGGAGCTCTTCCAGGCGCCATTCAGTACTTC CASSYAGALPGAIQYF
TRBJ2-7 many . TRBV15 TGTGCCACCAGCAGAGATCTCGGGTCCTACGAGCAGTACTTC CATSRDLGSYEQYF
TRBJ1-5 many TRBD1 TRBV7-9 TGTGCCAGCAGCCAGGGGGGCAGGACCAATCAGCCCCAGCATTTT CASSQGGRTNQPQHF
TRBJ2-7 many TRBD1 TRBV3-1 TGTGCCAGCAGCCCCCGGGGGACAGGGTTGGCCGAGCAGTACTTC CASSPRGTGLAEQYF
TRBJ2-7 many . TRBV7-8 TGTGCCAGCAGCTTAATCCCCTCCTACGAGCAGTACTTC CASSLIPSYEQYF